This section outlines one T cell receptor beta chain sequence together with its context. This entry belongs to a study of blood T cell repertoires in COVID-19. In the study overall: Whether acute or convalescent, the COVID-19 samples came from the United States, Italy and Spain.

The assay was immunoSEQ multiplex PCR, and TCRdb's table has in-frame clones only and misses some. The sample has 210,000 or so clones, 88% seen once. CDR1 MNHNS and CDR2 SASEGT come from the germline V gene. The V end was cut by 3 bases, the J end by 0 bases, with 9 bases between. The CDR3 consists of 14 residues. The source of this sequence is a man younger than 35 with active or convalescent COVID-19. The chain recombines TRBV6-1 with TRBJ2-7, with a weak D call TRBD1 (6 bases). What was sequenced was peripheral blood. Written as DNA, the CDR3 is TGTGCCAGCAGTGACGACAGGAACTCCTACGAGCAGTACTTC. Translation: CASSDDRNSYEQYF.